The rows below give T cell receptor beta chains drawn from one sample of a study of control samples from healthy donors and cancer patients. TCRdb's copy holds only in-frame clones and misses some; the assay was immunoSEQ multiplex PCR. The sample lists 90,000 to 110,000 clones, over 75% occurring once. The sample taken for sequencing was blood. These receptor sequences come from a human donor in good health. The donor label of this sample is uncertain. The CDR3 runs from the conserved cysteine through the conserved F or W. The D gene is left open where the match is weak.

J gene | V gene | CDR3 length | D gene | CDR3 protein
TRBJ1-1 | TRBV28 | 13 | - | CASSLNLWTEAFF
TRBJ1-3 | TRBV5-1 | 18 | - | CASSYRGSGVSSGNTIYF
TRBJ1-1 | TRBV7-9 | 13 | - | CASSLEMNTEAFF
TRBJ1-1 | TRBV18 | 15 | TRBD1 | CASSIGQGLNTEAFF
TRBJ1-1 | TRBV30 | 14 | - | CAWSQGFGGTEAFF
TRBJ2-7 | TRBV5-1 | 13 | - | CASSGNPYYEQYF
TRBJ1-2 | TRBV4-1 | 14 | - | CASSAFLRDSGYTF
TRBJ1-1 | TRBV27 | 16 | - | CASSLFPTPRDTEAFF
TRBJ2-7 | TRBV28 | 15 | - | CASRPQGGSSYEQYF
TRBJ1-6 | TRBV28 | 16 | TRBD1 | CASSWLRDSSNSPLHF
TRBJ1-3 | TRBV19 | 12 | - | CASSIGGNTIYF
TRBJ2-3 | TRBV7-6 | 15 | - | CASSLVSGLGDTQYF